Listed below are T cell receptor beta chains from one sample, sequenced in a study of blood T cell repertoires in COVID-19. Here immunoSEQ multiplex PCR was the method, and the copy in TCRdb shows in-frame clones only, minus some. The top ten hold 9.6% of the sample, which has some 80,000 clones, about 82% seen once. Input material: peripheral blood. These receptors were collected from a middle-aged man with COVID-19, enrolled during active disease. Each CDR3 is given with its conserved first and last residue. A D gene is named only where the DNA matches it firmly.

D | J | V | CDR3
TRBD2 | TRBJ2-7 | TRBV7-9 | CASSFERGAYEQYF
TRBD2 | TRBJ2-1 | TRBV6-6 | CASTSLAGYNEQFF
NA | TRBJ1-2 | TRBV4-3 | CASSSQGYGYTF
TRBD1 | TRBJ1-2 | TRBV27 | CASSAGQGHYGYTF
NA | TRBJ2-3 | TRBV7-3 | CASSRRGDAQDTQYF
TRBD1 | TRBJ2-2 | TRBV3-1/TRBV3-2 | CASSPRGQGRELFF
NA | TRBJ2-3 | TRBV21-1 | CASSTHWTGPAVDTQYF
TRBD1 | TRBJ2-2 | TRBV3-1/TRBV3-2 | CASSFGQENTGELFF
NA | TRBJ2-7 | TRBV6-5 | CASTLLLADEQYF
NA | TRBJ2-5 | TRBV2 | CASRTVETQYF
TRBD2 | TRBJ2-3 | TRBV5-1 | CASSPEGLAGVDTQYF
TRBD2 | TRBJ2-7 | TRBV5-1 | CASRGSGGPGEQYF
NA | TRBJ2-2 | TRBV27 | CASSIIAETDTGELFF
TRBD1 | TRBJ1-2 | TRBV30 | CAWRDRGHPGGYTF
NA | TRBJ1-5 | TRBV30 | CAWSLDHRDQPQHF
TRBD1 | TRBJ1-5 | TRBV20-1 | CSASARTGGTNQPQHF
NA | TRBJ1-3 | TRBV2 | CASSDSLAFSGNTIYF
TRBD1 | TRBJ2-7 | TRBV30 | CACPKRDRLEEQYF
TRBD2 | TRBJ2-2 | TRBV5-1 | CASSWGTRANTGELFF
TRBD1 | TRBJ1-3 | TRBV11-1 | CASSFGQGSGNTIYF
TRBD1 | TRBJ1-1 | TRBV2 | CASKVGGLTEAFF
NA | TRBJ2-7 | TRBV6-5 | CASSSGLERGEQYF
NA | TRBJ2-3 | TRBV27 | CASRIAGTDTQYF
NA | TRBJ1-3 | TRBV6-5 | CASRLFSGNTIYF
NA | TRBJ2-2 | TRBV27 | CASRPEGNTGELFF
TRBD2 | TRBJ2-3 | TRBV2 | CASSVSTSGTDTQYF
TRBD1 | TRBJ1-4 | TRBV9 | CASSVKEGAPLFF
TRBD1 | TRBJ2-7 | TRBV29-1 | CSVPRGTTPYEQYF